Presented here are 15 T cell receptor beta chains from one specimen sequenced in a study of cytomegalovirus exposure and HLA in healthy donors. The PCR employed 60 Vbeta primers together with 13 Jbeta primers. Repertoires were generated with immunoSEQ multiplex PCR, while TCRdb's copy carries only in-frame clones and drops some. The table lists some 160,000 clones, approximately 82% of them singletons, with 1.1% to 1.5% in the top ten. Material: PBMCs. These receptors all come from a male donor in good health and CMV-seronegative.

The chain uses TRBV7-2 and TRBJ2-5, with 7 bases identical to TRBD1. Germline V gene sequence: CDR1 SGHTA, CDR2 FQGNSA. Trimming at V came to 4 bases and at J to 2 bases, leaving 7 bases not matched to a gene. The CDR3 spans 15 residues. CDR3 loop: CASSYGTVDQETQYF. The CDR3 DNA reads TGTGCCAGCAGCTACGGGACAGTGGATCAAGAGACCCAGTACTTC.

The J gene is TRBJ2-1, the V gene TRBV13, with a possible D match to TRBD2 (7 bases). Per germline, CDR1 PRHDT and CDR2 FYEKMQ (reference sequence). Trimming took 6 bases from V and 8 from J, leaving 14 bases between them. The CDR3 length is 13 residues. The CDR3 loop is CASSFGGADEQFF. The CDR3 DNA is TGTGCCAGCAGTTTTGGGGGGGCAGATGAGCAGTTCTTC.

This chain links TRBV7-9 with TRBJ1-2, with a weak D call TRBD1 (5 bases). The CDR3 is made up of 15 amino acids. Germline CDR1 and CDR2: SEHNR and FQNEAQ (reference sequence). V lost 1 base and J 7 bases, leaving 16 bases between the germline ends. In nucleotides, the CDR3 is TGTGCCAGCAGCTTAGAAAGGGGCACGGTCTCTGGCTACACCTTC. This gives the protein CASSLERGTVSGYTF.

This clone has more than one count but fewer than ten. The chain has TRBV9 and TRBJ2-3, with a possible D match to TRBD2 (6 bases). The CDR3 loop spans 17 amino acids. Trimming stripped 0 bases from V and 2 bases from J, with 16 bases between. In germline, CDR1 is SGDLS, CDR2 YYNGEE. The CDR3: CASSVGLGGLPTDTQYF. CDR3 sequence (DNA): TGTGCCAGCAGCGTAGGTTTAGGAGGGCTGCCCACAGATACGCAGTATTTT.

The V gene is TRBV28, the J gene TRBJ2-5, with D perhaps matching TRBD1 (6 bases). V lost 7 bases and J 1 base, leaving 28 bases between the germline ends. Looked up from germline, CDR1 is MDHEN and CDR2 is SYDVKM. The CDR3 covers 19 residues. The CDR3 nucleotides are TGTGCCAGCAAACCTCAACGATCGGGACATTCAATGATCCAAGAGACCCAGTACTTC. Encoded protein: CASKPQRSGHSMIQETQYF.

This clone was detected once. V gene TRBV10-1 combines with J gene TRBJ2-3; 9 nucleotides match TRBD2. Looked up from germline, CDR1 is WNHNN and CDR2 is SYGVQD (reference sequence). This CDR3 region has 16 residues. V was pared by 9 bases and J by 3 bases, with 13 bases of the junction left unmatched. For the CDR3, the DNA is TGCGCCAGTGACGCCTCCGGGACTAGCAAAACAGATACGCAGTATTTT. Protein product: CASDASGTSKTDTQYF.

CDR3 coding DNA: TGTGCCAGCAGCCCTTCCTCCGGGACAGCTAACTATGGCTACACCTTC. Translation: CASSPSSGTANYGYTF. This sequence joins TRBV4-2 and TRBJ1-2, with 7 bases aligning to TRBD1. Germline V gives CDR1 LGHNA, CDR2 YNFKEQ. The V gene end was trimmed by 4 bases and the J gene end by 0 bases; junction bases not matched to a gene: 8. This CDR3 has 16 amino acids.

CDR3 residues: CASSDPLSGRSVETQYF. DNA for the CDR3: TGTGCCAGCAGCGACCCTCTAAGCGGGAGGTCAGTAGAGACCCAGTACTTC. The rearrangement joins TRBV9 to TRBJ2-5, with 9 positions matching TRBD2. In germline, CDR1 is SGDLS, CDR2 YYNGEE. Unmatched junction bases numbered 13, after V lost 3 bases and J lost 4 bases. The CDR3 covers 17 residues.

V and J are TRBV7-3 and TRBJ2-3; maybe TRBD2 (6 bases). Germline values: CDR1 SGHTA, CDR2 FQGTGA. Trimming removed 6 bases at V and 6 bases at J, with 13 bases between. This CDR3 comprises 13 residues. The CDR3 nucleotides are TGTGCCAGCAGTCCTAGCGCTTCGGATACGCAGTATTTT. Translated, it gives CASSPSASDTQYF.

The chain uses TRBV2 and TRBJ2-3; perhaps TRBD2 as D (7 bases). The CDR3 is 14 residues long. Looked up from germline, CDR1 is SNHLY and CDR2 is FYNNEI. V shed 8 bases and J shed 4 bases, with 16 bases lying between them. In DNA form, the CDR3 reads TGTGCCAGCTCGAAGGGGGGGCAGGCAGATACGCAGTATTTT. It codes for CASSKGGQADTQYF.

This chain connects TRBV9 to TRBJ2-5; 8 positions agree with TRBD2. The CDR3 has 15 amino acids. The V segment lost 4 bases and the J segment 2 bases; nucleotides outside the gene matches: 7. Germline V gene lookup returns CDR1 SGDLS and CDR2 YYNGEE. Here the CDR3 reads CASSSGAGGQETQYF. DNA of the CDR3: TGTGCCAGCAGCTCGGGGGCGGGAGGTCAAGAGACCCAGTACTTC.

The J gene is TRBJ2-2, the V gene TRBV2; TRBD1 might be the D (5 bases). V lost 0 bases, J lost 0 bases, and 8 bases lay in between. The CDR3 spans 16 residues. The germline V gene has CDR1 SNHLY and CDR2 FYNNEI. This CDR3 is CASSEAWGANTGELFF. The CDR3 bases are TGTGCCAGCAGTGAAGCCTGGGGCGCGAACACCGGGGAGCTGTTTTTT.

This clone was seen a few times. The chain employs TRBV5-4 and TRBJ2-7; the match to TRBD1 covers 7 bases. With V trimmed by 4 bases and J by 3 bases, 10 bases remained unmatched. CDR3 length: 15 amino acids. Germline V gene sequence: CDR1 SGHNT, CDR2 YYREEE (reference sequence). The DNA for the CDR3 is TGTGCCAGCAGCCTCGTAGGGCAGGGGGACTACGAGCAGTACTTC. Its protein is CASSLVGQGDYEQYF.

V usage is TRBV6-1 and J usage is TRBJ2-7; 10 bases align to TRBD2. The germline V gene has CDR1 MNHNS and CDR2 SASEGT. The V gene end was trimmed by 4 bases and the J gene end by 1 base; junction bases not matched to a gene: 4. The CDR3 covers 15 residues. The CDR3 region has the DNA TGTGCCAGCAGTGTGGGACTAGCGAATTCCTACGAGCAGTACTTC. This codes for CASSVGLANSYEQYF.

The rearrangement joins TRBV13 to TRBJ1-5; D ambiguous. The CDR3 runs 14 residues. The V end lost 2 bases, the J end lost 5 bases, and 10 bases lay between the germline ends. Germline CDR1 is PRHDT and CDR2 is FYEKMQ (reference sequence). The CDR3 nucleotides are TGTGCCAGCAGCTTACGGGGAGCTGATCAGCCCCAGCATTTT. This encodes CASSLRGADQPQHF. Supplemented by reference TRBV13 and TRBJ1-5, the full variable domain reads AAGVIQSPRHLIKEKRETATLKCYPIPRHDTVYWYQQGPGQDPQFLISFYEKMQSDKGSIPDRFSAQQFSDYHSELNMSSLELGDSALYFCASSLRGADQPQHFGDGTRLSIL.